A single sample is the source of the 2 T cell receptor beta chains below, sequenced in a study of T-cell reconstitution after alpha-beta-depleted transplantation in children. Preparation of the TCRbeta library used unique molecular identifiers. TCRdb processed the PCR reads anew with MiXCR; each CDR3 protein has one entry. The data contain a few hundred thousand distinct CDR3 sequences, 9.5% to 13% of them singletons. The specimen was PBMCs, collected before TCRalphabeta/CD19-depleted stem cell transplant. The receptors were gathered from a child younger than two with acute myeloid leukemia, due to receive a stem cell transplant.

This clonotype was observed many times. The genes are TRBV7-9 and TRBJ2-1; no firm D call. Germline loops: CDR1 SEHNR, CDR2 FQNEAQ (reference sequence). This CDR3 region has 12 residues. The V gene lost 2 bases and the J gene lost 8 bases, with 7 bases spanning the gap. CDR3 DNA sequence: TGTGCCAGCAGCTTACTTAGCTATGAGCAGTTCTTC. It yields the protein CASSLLSYEQFF.

There are many counts of this clonotype. The genes are TRBV27 and TRBJ2-1, with D possibly being TRBD1 or TRBD2 (6 bases each). The CDR3 length is 13 residues. Trimming removed 6 bases from V and 9 bases from J, with 15 bases in between. Looked up from germline, CDR1 is MNHEY and CDR2 is SMNVEV (reference sequence). Here the CDR3 DNA reads TGTGCCAGCAGGCCCACCGGGGGCGGTGAGCAGTTCTTC. Its translation: CASRPTGGGEQFF.